Listed here are 19 T cell receptor beta chains from one sample, sequenced in a study of cytomegalovirus exposure and HLA in healthy donors. PCR was performed using 60 Vbeta and 13 Jbeta primers. Assay used: immunoSEQ multiplex PCR; TCRdb lists only in-frame clones, some missing. The sample shows roughly 250,000 clones, about 83% of them seen only once. The sample taken for sequencing was PBMCs. The source is a woman aged 40-49 years in good health and CMV-seropositive.

As for this clone: This sample also contains other DNA sequences that code for the same CDR3. The V call is TRBV18, the J call TRBJ2-3, with TRBD2 matching over 12 bases. CDR3 length equals 16 residues. Trimming removed 3 bases from V and 0 bases from J; junction bases left unmatched: 1. Germline V gene data show CDR1 as KGHSH and CDR2 as LQKENI. The CDR3 nucleotides read TGTGCCAGCTCACCGGGACTAGCGGGTAGCACAGATACGCAGTATTTT. Its translation: CASSPGLAGSTDTQYF. Together with reference TRBV18 and TRBJ2-3, the CDR3 gives the full variable domain: NAGVMQNPRHLVRRRGQEARLRCSPMKGHSHVYWYRQLPEEGLKFMVYLQKENIIDESGMPKERFSAEFPKEGPSILRIQQVVRGDSAAYFCASSPGLAGSTDTQYFGPGTRLTVL.

The V gene is TRBV29-1, the J gene TRBJ1-1; TRBD1 matches at 8 bases. Germline V gene lookup returns CDR1 SQVTM and CDR2 ANQGSEA. The CDR3 spans 14 residues. The V and J ends lost 6 bases and 0 bases, in that order; junction bases with no gene match: 6. CDR3 protein: CSVSQGAVNTEAFF. In DNA form, the CDR3 reads TGCAGCGTCTCCCAGGGGGCGGTGAACACTGAAGCTTTCTTT.

This clone was recorded a few times. The chain has TRBV27 and TRBJ2-2; 8 positions agree with TRBD1. This CDR3 has 15 amino acids. Germline V gene data show CDR1 as MNHEY and CDR2 as SMNVEV (reference sequence). Germline trimming cut 5 bases from V and 4 bases from J; bases unmatched to any gene: 6. The chain's CDR3 is CASSIQGASTGELFF. The DNA for the CDR3 is TGTGCCAGCAGTATCCAGGGGGCGAGCACCGGGGAGCTGTTTTTT.

The DNA for the CDR3 is TGTGCCAGCAGTTCCCTGGGTCAGGGCATCTATGGCTACACCTTC. Protein: CASSSLGQGIYGYTF. The chain is built from TRBV28 and TRBJ1-2; weak D call: TRBD1 (5 bases). Germline CDR1 reads MDHEN; CDR2 reads SYDVKM. CDR3 length equals 15 residues. V was clipped by 4 bases and J by 4 bases, with 16 bases between them.

This clone appeared once. V is TRBV6-5 and J is TRBJ2-1; 10 nucleotides align to TRBD2. J lost 3 bases, V lost 7 bases, and 3 bases had no gene match. The CDR3 has 14 amino acids. CDR1 is MNHEY and CDR2 is SVGAGI in the germline V gene. CDR3 protein: CASTPSGSYNEQFF. The CDR3 DNA reads as TGTGCCAGCACCCCTAGCGGGAGCTACAATGAGCAGTTCTTC.

This sequence joins TRBV5-6 and TRBJ2-7; 15 bases are a match to TRBD2. The CDR3 consists of 19 residues. V trimming: 0 bases; J trimming: 3 bases; junction bases outside the gene matches: 10. Germline CDR1 SGHDT, CDR2 YYEEEE. CDR3 region: CASSLVVGTSGRLDYEQYF. The CDR3 DNA reads TGTGCCAGCAGCTTGGTGGTCGGGACTAGCGGGAGGCTGGACTACGAGCAGTACTTC.

This chain links TRBV5-6 with TRBJ2-5, with D perhaps TRBD2 (5 bases). CDR1 is SGHDT and CDR2 is YYEEEE in the germline V gene. V dropped 4 bases and J dropped 4 bases, with 14 bases sitting between them. The CDR3 sequence is 14 residues long. CDR3 in amino acids: CASSGLALGETQYF. The CDR3 bases are TGTGCCAGCAGCGGGCTAGCATTGGGAGAGACCCAGTACTTC.

This clone came up a few times. This chain connects TRBV9 to TRBJ2-1; tentative D call: TRBD2 (5 bases). Trimming pared 0 bases from V and 6 bases from J, leaving 19 bases between. This CDR3 spans 17 amino acids. The germline gives CDR1 SGDLS, CDR2 YYNGEE. The CDR3 is CASSVEVGTAAPNEQFF. CDR3 sequence (DNA): TGTGCCAGCAGCGTAGAGGTTGGCACAGCGGCCCCCAATGAGCAGTTCTTC.

The chain couples TRBV19 to TRBJ1-5, with D maybe TRBD1 (6 bases). V was pared by 3 bases and J by 0 bases, with 15 bases between. The CDR3 totals 17 residues. The germline gives CDR1 LNHDA, CDR2 SQIVND (reference sequence). This CDR3 reads CASSMGGGRYSNQPQHF. The CDR3 nucleotides read TGTGCCAGTAGTATGGGAGGGGGACGGTATAGCAATCAGCCCCAGCATTTT.

This clone was seen a single time. This chain joins TRBV6-5 and TRBJ2-1, with 9 positions matching TRBD1. The trim removed 5 bases at V and 4 bases at J, leaving 6 bases unmatched. The CDR3 has 15 residues. Per the germline V gene, CDR1 is MNHEY and CDR2 is SVGAGI. The CDR3 sequence is CASSPLGTGYNEQFF. CDR3 bases: TGTGCCAGCAGTCCTCTTGGGACAGGGTACAATGAGCAGTTCTTC.

CDR3 sequence (DNA): TGTGCCGGGTCTCGGGGGGGTGGCACAGATACGCAGTATTTT. It translates to CAGSRGGGTDTQYF. This sequence joins TRBV30 and TRBJ2-3; TRBD2 matches 8 bases. This CDR3 has 14 amino acids. The germline V gene has CDR1 GTSNPN and CDR2 SVGIG (reference sequence). Germline trimming cut 8 bases from V and 1 base from J; bases unmatched to any gene: 8.

V usage is TRBV6-1 and J usage is TRBJ1-3; D is undetermined. The germline V gene encodes CDR1 MNHNS and CDR2 SASEGT. V dropped 1 base and J dropped 5 bases, with 3 bases sitting between them. The length of the CDR3 is 12 residues. DNA of the CDR3: TGTGCCAGCAGTGAAGATAGAAACACCATATATTTT. Translating it yields CASSEDRNTIYF.

The chain couples TRBV7-2 to TRBJ2-3; 8 nucleotides agree with TRBD2. The germline V gene has CDR1 SGHTA and CDR2 FQGNSA. Trimming at V came to 4 bases and at J to 0 bases, leaving 12 bases not matched to a gene. The CDR3 contains 18 residues. The CDR3 sequence is CASSSDHSAGASTDTQYF. DNA of the CDR3: TGTGCCAGCAGCTCGGATCATTCAGCGGGAGCTAGCACAGATACGCAGTATTTT.

The chain is built from TRBV7-9 and TRBJ2-7; 11 bases match TRBD2. The V gene's germline CDR1 is SEHNR and CDR2 FQNEAQ (reference sequence). V trimming: 1 base; J trimming: 0 bases; junction bases outside the gene matches: 5. CDR3 length: 17 residues. In DNA form, the CDR3 reads TGTGCCAGCAGCTTAGGGGGGACTAGCGGCAGCTCCTACGAGCAGTACTTC. It translates to CASSLGGTSGSSYEQYF. Combining the CDR3 with reference TRBV7-9 and TRBJ2-7 gives the whole variable domain DTGVSQNPRHKITKRGQNVTFRCDPISEHNRLYWYRQTLGQGPEFLTYFQNEAQLEKSRLLSDRFSAERPKGSFSTLEIQRTEQGDSAMYLCASSLGGTSGSSYEQYFGPGTRLTVT.

V gene TRBV7-9 combines with J gene TRBJ2-1; D remains unclear. V lost 5 bases, J lost 4 bases, and 9 bases lay in between. The CDR3 sequence is 13 residues long. Germline CDR1 and CDR2: SEHNR and FQNEAQ (reference sequence). The CDR3 coding sequence is TGTGCCAGCAGCGGTCAGGATTACAATGAGCAGTTCTTC. Amino acid sequence: CASSGQDYNEQFF.

The rearrangement uses TRBV19 and TRBJ1-2; possibly TRBD1 for D (5 bases). Trimming took 7 bases from V and 8 from J, leaving 20 bases between them. Looked up from germline, CDR1 is LNHDA and CDR2 is SQIVND (reference sequence). The CDR3 is 14 residues long. CDR3 DNA: TGTGCCAGTACCAAATCCGAGACAGCGAGGGGCTACACCTTC. Its translation is CASTKSETARGYTF.

The chain uses TRBV9 and TRBJ2-1, with D perhaps matching TRBD1 (6 bases). The ends were cut back, 3 bases at V and 2 bases at J, with 12 bases in the middle. The CDR3 extends over 15 amino acids. The V gene's germline CDR1 is SGDLS and CDR2 YYNGEE. This CDR3 is CASSENGQPYNEQFF. The CDR3 DNA is TGTGCCAGCAGCGAAAACGGACAGCCCTACAATGAGCAGTTCTTC.

This clone has a single count. V gene TRBV19 combines with J gene TRBJ2-2; possibly TRBD2 for D (6 bases). V lost 1 base and J 6 bases, leaving 15 bases between the germline ends. Germline V gives CDR1 LNHDA, CDR2 SQIVND (reference sequence). The CDR3 runs 16 residues. The CDR3 protein is CASSIGGLPQAGELFF. CDR3 bases: TGTGCCAGTAGTATAGGGGGACTCCCTCAGGCCGGGGAGCTGTTTTTT. The full variable domain, completed using reference TRBV19 and TRBJ2-2, is DGGITQSPKYLFRKEGQNVTLSCEQNLNHDAMYWYRQDPGQGLRLIYYSQIVNDFQKGDIAEGYSVSREKKESFPLTVTSAQKNPTAFYLCASSIGGLPQAGELFFGEGSRLTVL.

The V gene is TRBV29-1, the J gene TRBJ2-3; 16 bases align to TRBD2. This CDR3 region has 16 residues. Germline trimming cut 8 bases from V and 3 bases from J; bases unmatched to any gene: 8. Germline loops: CDR1 SQVTM, CDR2 ANQGSEA. Here the CDR3 reads CSTEGTSGRATDTQYF. Written as DNA, the CDR3 is TGCAGCACCGAGGGGACTAGCGGGAGGGCAACAGATACGCAGTATTTT.